Listed here are 6 T cell receptor beta chains from one sample, sequenced in a study of Graves' ophthalmopathy and Graves' hyperthyroidism. Researchers took RNA transcripts and amplified TCR beta CDR3 regions from them. Second-round multiplex PCR came after first-round RT-PCR with HTBI primers. TCRdb reanalysed the multiplex PCR reads using MiXCR and keeps one entry per CDR3 protein. The sample contains about 370,000 distinct CDR3 sequences, roughly 17% of which appear only once. The sequencing input was peripheral blood. These receptors were taken from an adult woman with stable Graves' hyperthyroidism.

This clonotype came up many times. V and J are TRBV24-1 and TRBJ2-2; TRBD2 matches 12 bases. The CDR3 spans 18 residues. Germline trimming cut 2 bases from V and 4 bases from J; bases unmatched to any gene: 7. Germline V CDR1 and CDR2: KGHDR, SFDVKD. This CDR3 reads CATSDWKLAGGSTGELFF. CDR3 nucleotides: TGTGCCACCAGTGATTGGAAACTAGCGGGAGGAAGCACCGGGGAGCTGTTTTTT.

This clonotype occurred many times. The V and J genes are TRBV6-2 or TRBV6-3 and TRBJ2-7; D perhaps matches TRBD1 (6 bases). The CDR3 is made up of 14 amino acids. Germline V gives CDR1 MNHEY, CDR2 SVGEGT. V lost 4 bases to trimming and J lost 1 base, with 11 bases between them. The CDR3 sequence: CASSSLDRSYEQYF. The CDR3 bases are TGTGCCAGCAGTTCCCTGGACAGATCCTACGAGCAGTACTTC.

This clonotype has ten or more counts. The V call is TRBV7-2, the J call TRBJ1-2; TRBD1 is a possible D gene (6 bases). Trimming took 5 bases from V and 8 from J, leaving 18 bases between them. Germline lookup yields CDR1 SGHTA and CDR2 FQGNSA. This CDR3 comprises 14 residues. In DNA, the CDR3 is TGTGCCAGCAGCCGACGACAGGCGACTTGGGGCTACACCTTC. It translates to CASSRRQATWGYTF.

This clonotype was seen repeatedly, ten times or more. The limits of the CDR3 on the DNA are not certain, so only TCRdb's listed CDR3 is given. This sequence joins TRBV27 and TRBJ2-7; TRBD2 is the table's D call and was not checked against the DNA. The germline V gene has CDR1 MNHEY and CDR2 SMNVEV (reference sequence). From its first to its last residue, the CDR3 has 14 amino acids. This chain's CDR3 is CASRTVAGGNGEYF.

The table lists this clonotype with many counts. This chain connects TRBV6-2 or TRBV6-3 to TRBJ2-7; D perhaps matches TRBD2 (6 bases). The CDR3 spans 13 residues. The ends were cut back, 2 bases at V and 2 bases at J, with 7 bases in the middle. Germline V lookup: CDR1 MNHEY, CDR2 SVGEGT. The CDR3 loop is CASSYASAYEQYF. In DNA, the CDR3 is TGTGCCAGCAGTTACGCTAGCGCCTACGAGCAGTACTTC.

This clonotype was seen ten or more times. V and J are TRBV2 and TRBJ2-7; 7 positions match TRBD1. Per the germline V gene, CDR1 is SNHLY and CDR2 is FYNNEI. V lost 4 bases and J lost 3; bases outside the gene matches: 6. The CDR3 runs 14 residues. CDR3 bases: TGTGCCAGCAGTGTTGCACAGGGGCTCTACGAGCAGTACTTC. Translation gives CASSVAQGLYEQYF.